The 17 T cell receptor beta chains below come from one sample, sequenced in a study of OX40 agonist ivuxolimab in advanced cancers. Libraries were prepared through the immunoSEQ multiplex PCR assay. TCRdb carries this immuneACCESS record with in-frame sequences only. Its versions omit some clonotypes, under half of them owing to an unresolved V gene in the studies checked, with the rest unexplained. In all, the sample holds 50,000 to 75,000 clones, and 85% to 90% of those were seen once. Together, the top ten hold about 0.82% of the sample. Sequencing was performed on CD4+ or CD8+ T cells sorted from blood, taken in a trial of the OX40 agonist ivuxolimab. These receptors originate from an adult with an advanced solid tumor such as melanoma, head and neck, liver or kidney cancer.

This chain uses TRBV5-8 with TRBJ1-4; D ambiguous. This CDR3 spans 15 amino acids. Germline values: CDR1 SGHTS, CDR2 YDEGEE. Between the trimmed V and J ends, which lost 4 bases and 4 bases, there was a span of 14 bases. The CDR3 nucleotides read TGTGCCAGCAGCACCTCGGGGAGAGATAATGAAAAACTGTTTTTT. Translation: CASSTSGRDNEKLFF.

The V gene is TRBV7-9, the J gene TRBJ1-1; the D gene is possibly TRBD1 (6 bases). V lost 3 bases, J lost 10 bases, and 33 bases lay in between. Germline CDR1 SEHNR, CDR2 FQNEAQ (reference sequence). The CDR3 has 19 residues. The CDR3 loop is CASSFLLDSRQGKSPTAFF. The CDR3 nucleotides are TGTGCCAGCAGCTTCCTCCTAGACTCCCGTCAGGGGAAGTCACCTACAGCTTTCTTT.

This chain connects TRBV7-9 to TRBJ1-2, with D possibly matching TRBD1 (5 bases). There are 15 residues in the CDR3. The germline V and J ends were trimmed by 5 bases and 3 bases, with 16 bases remaining between them. CDR1 and CDR2 from the germline V gene are SEHNR and FQNEAQ (reference sequence). The DNA for the CDR3 is TGTGCCAGCAGCCCCCGAGGGGTGACGGACTATGGCTACACCTTC. Its protein is CASSPRGVTDYGYTF.

This chain joins TRBV29-1 and TRBJ1-2, with a weak D call TRBD1 (6 bases). V was cut by 7 bases and J by 8 bases, with 20 bases left in between. This CDR3 spans 13 amino acids. CDR1 is SQVTM and CDR2 is ANQGSEA in the germline V gene. The CDR3: CSAYLGGASGYTF. CDR3 in DNA: TGCAGCGCATATTTGGGGGGCGCGAGCGGCTACACCTTC. Drawing the rest from reference TRBV29-1 and TRBJ1-2, the complete variable domain is SAVISQKPSRDICQRGTSLTIQCQVDSQVTMMFWYRQQPGQSLTLIATANQGSEATYESGFVIDKFPISRPNLTFSTLTVSNMSPEDSSIYLCSAYLGGASGYTFGSGTRLTVV.

This sequence joins TRBV2 and TRBJ2-3; TRBD1 matches at 7 bases. V gave up 5 bases and J gave up 3 bases; unmatched junction bases: 5. The CDR3 contains 14 residues. CDR1 SNHLY and CDR2 FYNNEI come from the germline V gene. For the CDR3, the DNA is TGTGCCAGCAGTAGGACAGGTGGAACAGATACGCAGTATTTT. This translates into CASSRTGGTDTQYF.

This chain connects TRBV7-9 to TRBJ1-2, with 9 bases aligning to TRBD1. There are 15 residues in the CDR3. The trim removed 0 bases at V and 7 bases at J, leaving 6 bases unmatched. CDR1 SEHNR and CDR2 FQNEAQ come from the germline V gene (reference sequence). This CDR3 is CASSLAGTGTAGYTF. The CDR3 nucleotides read TGTGCCAGCAGCTTAGCGGGGACAGGGACCGCTGGCTACACCTTC. The entire variable domain, with the rest obtained from reference TRBV7-9 and TRBJ1-2, is as follows: DTGVSQNPRHKITKRGQNVTFRCDPISEHNRLYWYRQTLGQGPEFLTYFQNEAQLEKSRLLSDRFSAERPKGSFSTLEIQRTEQGDSAMYLCASSLAGTGTAGYTFGSGTRLTVV.

The chain employs TRBV30 and TRBJ2-1, with TRBD2 identical over 8 bases. The V gene end was trimmed by 6 bases and the J gene end by 4 bases; junction bases not matched to a gene: 14. This CDR3 region has 16 residues. The germline V gene encodes CDR1 GTSNPN and CDR2 SVGIG (reference sequence). CDR3 nucleotide sequence: TGTGCCTGTAGTACGGCGGGGGGCTTCTCTTACAATGAGCAGTTCTTC. Translation: CACSTAGGFSYNEQFF.

The chain employs TRBV6-1 and TRBJ2-7; D is possibly TRBD1 or TRBD2 (5 bases each). V dropped 3 bases and J dropped 4 bases, with 13 bases sitting between them. Germline V gene data show CDR1 as MNHNS and CDR2 as SASEGT. This CDR3 region has 14 residues. The CDR3: CASSESGTLYEQYF. In DNA, the CDR3 is TGTGCCAGCAGTGAGTCCGGGACCCTATACGAGCAGTACTTC.

J is TRBJ2-1 and V is TRBV6-6; tentatively, D is TRBD1 (5 bases). Germline CDR1 reads MNHNY; CDR2 reads SVGAGI (reference sequence). The CDR3 loop spans 15 amino acids. V lost 4 bases and J lost 6, with 16 bases in between. The DNA of the CDR3 is TGTGCCAGCAGTTCTCAGGGATCCAGCCTCAATGAGCAGTTCTTC. Translating it yields CASSSQGSSLNEQFF.

On this clone: The junction departs from germline at one end; a sequencing error may be responsible. The chain combines TRBV7-2 with TRBJ1-6; D might be TRBD1 (6 bases). Germline V lookup: CDR1 SGHTA, CDR2 FQGNSA. The CDR3 covers 18 residues. DNA for the CDR3: TGCGCCAGCAGCCCCCTCAGAGGCCCAGGGGCCTATAATTCACCCCTCCACTTT. This gives the protein CASSPLRGPGAYNSPLHF.

The chain uses TRBV7-3 and TRBJ2-3, with 12 bases fitting TRBD2. The trim removed 5 bases at V and 4 bases at J, leaving 4 bases unmatched. The germline CDR1 and CDR2 sequences are SGHTA and FQGTGA. The CDR3 spans 15 residues. The CDR3 DNA sequence: TGTGCCAGCAGCCGGACTAGCGGGACTGCAGATACGCAGTATTTT. Its protein product is CASSRTSGTADTQYF. Full variable domain (outside the CDR3, taken from reference TRBV7-3 and TRBJ2-3): GAGVSQTPSNKVTEKGKYVELRCDPISGHTALYWYRQSLGQGPEFLIYFQGTGAADDSGLPNDRFFAVRPEGSVSTLKIQRTERGDSAVYLCASSRTSGTADTQYFGPGTRLTVL.

As DNA, the CDR3 is TGTGCCAGCAGCTTAGTAGGCAGGGATAATTCACCCCTCCACTTT. Its protein product is CASSLVGRDNSPLHF. This chain joins TRBV7-2 and TRBJ1-6; tentatively, D is TRBD1 (5 bases). Trimming stripped 1 base from V and 5 bases from J, with 9 bases between. CDR1 and CDR2 from the germline V gene are SGHTA and FQGNSA. This CDR3 is built from 15 residues.

A word on this clone: The CDR3 end shows no conserved phenylalanine or tryptophan, and so a read error is likely. The limits of the CDR3 on the DNA are not certain, so only TCRdb's listed CDR3 is given. The gene calls are TRBV6-5 and TRBJ2-7. 8 amino acids form the CDR3, both terminal residues included. Germline V lookup: CDR1 MNHEY, CDR2 SVGAGI. The chain's CDR3 is CASSPTSY.

This clone has a handful of counts. Other DNA sequences within the sample encode an identical CDR3. J is TRBJ1-2 and V is TRBV7-2; D gene unclear. Germline-derived CDR1 and CDR2 are SGHTA and FQGNSA. This CDR3 has 12 residues. V lost 7 bases, J lost 4 bases, and 10 bases lay in between. The CDR3 region has the DNA TGTGCCAGCACCCCGGTCGGCTATGGCTACACCTTC. It encodes CASTPVGYGYTF.

The gene calls are TRBV6-5 and TRBJ2-3, with TRBD1 matching over 7 bases. This CDR3 has 12 amino acids. Germline CDR1 reads MNHEY; CDR2 reads SVGAGI. J gave up 6 bases and V 7 bases, and 4 bases lay outside the gene matches. CDR3 loop: CASKVQGDTQYF. Written as DNA, the CDR3 is TGTGCCAGCAAAGTACAGGGGGATACGCAGTATTTT.

The count of this clone is one. J is TRBJ2-7 and V is TRBV6-6, with D tentatively TRBD1 or TRBD2 (5 bases each). Germline CDR1 reads MNHNY; CDR2 reads SVGAGI (reference sequence). Trimming pared 6 bases from V and 4 bases from J, leaving 7 bases between. CDR3 length equals 11 residues. The CDR3 nucleotides are TGTGCCAGCAGCAGGGAGTACGAGCAGTACTTC. This encodes CASSREYEQYF.

The chain joins TRBV10-3 to TRBJ1-2, with no clear D. Germline CDR1 reads ENHRY; CDR2 reads SYGVKD. The CDR3 covers 14 residues. Trimming shortened V by 0 bases and J by 5 bases, and 10 bases separated the two germline ends. CDR3 sequence: CAISESPEAYGYTF. The CDR3 DNA reads as TGTGCCATCAGTGAGTCGCCAGAGGCTTATGGCTACACCTTC.